This record concerns one T cell receptor (beta chain) sequence. Source study methods: Amplifying reference gene primers gave estimates of nucleated cell counts. Assay used: immunoSEQ multiplex PCR; TCRdb lists only in-frame clones, some missing. The DNA gave D and trimming, while V, J and clone size come from that table. The profile shows around 300,000 clones, roughly 90% of them singletons. The data stem from a study of blood T cell repertoires in COVID-19. Looking at the study overall: The United States, Italy and Spain provided the acute and convalescent COVID-19 samples. The cDNA or gDNA used as material had been derived from T cells, B-cell-depleted T cells, or PBMCs.

Germline CDR1 reads LNHNV; CDR2 reads YYDKDF (reference sequence). CDR3 length equals 14 residues. V lost 4 bases and J lost 4; bases outside the gene matches: 4. The cohort comprised adults aged roughly 18 to 95 years residing in approximately 22 US areas. The sequenced sample consisted of PBMCs or T cells enriched from blood (not recorded which). The genes are TRBV15 and TRBJ2-7, with 10 bases aligning to TRBD2. The receptor was isolated from a woman in her thirties who had recovered from COVID-19. CDR3 in amino acids: CATSITSGEYEQYF. The CDR3 coding sequence is TGTGCCACCAGCATCACTAGCGGGGAGTACGAGCAGTACTTC.